These 27 T cell receptor beta chains share one sample of origin, sequenced in a study of PD-1 blockade in mismatch repair-deficient tumors. Their cognate antigens are unknown. TCRdb's copy holds only in-frame clones and misses some; the assay was immunoSEQ multiplex PCR. The sample lists 14,000 or so clones, approximately 86% occurring once. Time point described: roughly 10-day in vitro stimulation with candidate neoantigen peptide 6. The source was cells cultured in vitro, collected from a patient treated with pembrolizumab. The receptors derive from an adult with mismatch repair-deficient cancer.

V usage is TRBV11-3 and J usage is TRBJ2-1; TRBD2 is a possible D gene (5 bases). The ends were cut back, 2 bases at V and 0 bases at J, with 17 bases in the middle. Germline CDR1 is SGHNT and CDR2 is YENEEA. This CDR3 is built from 18 residues. DNA for the CDR3: TGTGCCAGCAGCTTATGGCCTCGACGAGGGAGCTCCTACAATGAGCAGTTCTTC. It is translated as CASSLWPRRGSSYNEQFF.

This clone was picked up one time. The rearrangement links TRBV9 to TRBJ2-1; 7 positions match TRBD2. Germline trimming cut 2 bases from V and 7 bases from J; bases unmatched to any gene: 3. The CDR3 has 13 amino acids. Germline values: CDR1 SGDLS, CDR2 YYNGEE. CDR3 residues: CASSVAGANEQFF. Here the CDR3 DNA reads TGTGCCAGCAGCGTGGCGGGAGCAAATGAGCAGTTCTTC.

This clone was seen once. The rearrangement joins TRBV29-1 to TRBJ2-2; D is ambiguous. This CDR3 has 13 amino acids. The V end lost 3 bases, the J end lost 0 bases, and 5 bases lay between the germline ends. In germline, CDR1 is SQVTM, CDR2 ANQGSEA. CDR3 loop: CSVDYTNTGELFF. DNA of the CDR3: TGCAGCGTTGATTACACGAACACCGGGGAGCTGTTTTTT.

The V call is TRBV29-1, the J call TRBJ2-3; D is possibly TRBD2 (7 bases). The CDR3 contains 16 residues. The germline CDR1 and CDR2 sequences are SQVTM and ANQGSEA. The ends were cut back, 1 base at V and 1 base at J, with 15 bases in the middle. The CDR3 region is CSVEGGGGLGTDTQYF. CDR3 in DNA: TGCAGCGTTGAAGGGGGGGGCGGCCTAGGCACAGATACGCAGTATTTT.

This sequence joins TRBV29-1 and TRBJ2-7; 9 positions agree with TRBD2. The J segment lost 4 bases and the V segment lost 6 bases, leaving 7 bases of the junction unmatched. Germline V CDR1 and CDR2: SQVTM, ANQGSEA. The CDR3 is 13 residues long. The CDR3 nucleotides are TGCAGCGTGGTTAGCGGGAGTTTGTACGAGCAGTACTTC. Amino acid sequence: CSVVSGSLYEQYF.

This chain joins TRBV27 and TRBJ2-2, with D possibly being TRBD2 (7 bases). V was trimmed by 5 bases and J by 4 bases, leaving 14 bases between them. Germline V gene data show CDR1 as MNHEY and CDR2 as SMNVEV (reference sequence). This CDR3 contains 15 residues. CDR3: CASSPWGGLTGELFF. The CDR3 DNA reads TGTGCCAGCAGTCCTTGGGGGGGCCTCACCGGGGAGCTGTTTTTT.

The chain has TRBV7-3 and TRBJ2-1, with D perhaps matching TRBD2 (6 bases). The CDR3 has 21 amino acids. Germline CDR1 is SGHTA and CDR2 is FQGTGA. Deletions cut 4 bases from V and 4 bases from J, with 32 bases between. The CDR3 loop is CASSSRSGGQRALVGYNEQFF. CDR3 nucleotide sequence: TGTGCCAGCAGCTCAAGATCAGGCGGTCAGCGGGCCCTTGTAGGTTACAATGAGCAGTTCTTC.

The V and J genes are TRBV5-8 and TRBJ2-7, with D perhaps matching TRBD1 or TRBD2 (7 bases each). This CDR3 spans 15 amino acids. Germline CDR1 SGHTS, CDR2 YDEGEE. Trimming cost V 2 bases and J 3 bases, with 15 bases left between them. The CDR3 bases are TGTGCCAGCAGCTTCATGGCAGGGGGGGTCTACGAGCAGTACTTC. Its protein is CASSFMAGGVYEQYF.

The genes are TRBV5-4 and TRBJ1-1, with D possibly being TRBD1 (5 bases). Germline V gene lookup returns CDR1 SGHNT and CDR2 YYREEE (reference sequence). CDR3 length: 11 residues. V gave up 4 bases and J gave up 6 bases, with 7 bases separating them. The chain's CDR3 is CASSRGPEAFF. The CDR3 DNA follows: TGTGCCAGCAGCAGGGGCCCTGAAGCTTTCTTT.

The rearrangement links TRBV4-1 to TRBJ2-3; tentatively, D is TRBD2 (5 bases). This CDR3 has 15 residues. From germline, CDR1 is MGHRA and CDR2 YSYEKL. The V and J ends lost 1 base and 0 bases respectively, with 8 bases between them. CDR3 amino acids: CASSQVGASTDTQYF. The CDR3 region has the DNA TGCGCCAGCAGCCAAGTGGGAGCCAGCACAGATACGCAGTATTTT.

With respect to this clone: A read error is likely, as this CDR3 ends without the conserved phenylalanine or tryptophan. V is TRBV30 and J is TRBJ1-1; 8 bases align to TRBD1. J lost 10 bases, V lost 1 base, and 5 bases had no gene match. The CDR3 totals 12 residues. Germline assignment: CDR1 GTSNPN and CDR2 SVGIG (reference sequence). This chain's CDR3 is CAWSATTGGAFS. The CDR3, as DNA: TGTGCCTGGAGTGCCACTACAGGGGGAGCTTTCTCT.

The V gene is TRBV19, the J gene TRBJ2-2, with TRBD2 identical over 13 bases. Trimming at V came to 7 bases and at J to 7 bases, leaving 6 bases not matched to a gene. The CDR3 totals 15 residues. Germline-derived CDR1 and CDR2 are LNHDA and SQIVND (reference sequence). CDR3 loop: CASKGLAGVGGELFF. In DNA form, the CDR3 reads TGTGCCAGTAAAGGACTAGCGGGAGTTGGCGGGGAGCTGTTTTTT.

The chain links TRBV2 to TRBJ2-3; D may be TRBD1 (5 bases). V was shortened by 3 bases and J by 4 bases, with 5 bases between the two germline ends. The CDR3 loop spans 12 amino acids. CDR1 is SNHLY, CDR2 FYNNEI, per germline. CDR3 protein: CASSDRADTQYF. The CDR3 region has the DNA TGTGCCAGCAGTGACAGGGCAGATACGCAGTATTTT.

The J gene is TRBJ2-1, the V gene TRBV4-2, with TRBD1 identical over 8 bases. Germline V gene lookup returns CDR1 LGHNA and CDR2 YNFKEQ. CDR3 length equals 18 residues. With V trimmed by 0 bases and J by 4 bases, 11 bases remained unmatched. This CDR3 is CASSQDAGGQGPYNEQFF. The CDR3 DNA reads TGTGCCAGCAGCCAAGATGCAGGCGGACAGGGACCATACAATGAGCAGTTCTTC.

The chain combines TRBV5-1 with TRBJ2-5, with D possibly matching TRBD1 (5 bases). Trimming took 0 bases from V and 4 from J, leaving 7 bases between them. The CDR3 is made up of 13 amino acids. Germline assignment: CDR1 SGHRS and CDR2 YFSETQ. The CDR3 sequence is CASSLEGRETQYF. As DNA, the CDR3 is TGCGCCAGCAGCTTGGAGGGGCGAGAGACCCAGTACTTC.

This clone showed up just a few times. This chain connects TRBV11-1 to TRBJ2-1; 11 nucleotides line up with TRBD2. The CDR3 length is 16 residues. Germline V lookup: CDR1 SGHAT, CDR2 FQDESV (reference sequence). J gave up 2 bases and V 5 bases, and 5 bases lay outside the gene matches. CDR3 residues: CASSPGTSGTYNEQFF. DNA of the CDR3: TGTGCCAGCAGCCCCGGGACTAGCGGAACCTACAATGAGCAGTTCTTC.

This clone was detected a few times. The V gene is TRBV5-1, the J gene TRBJ2-2, with D unclear. Trimming left V 2 bases short and J 7 bases short, with 12 bases between. This CDR3 is built from 14 residues. Germline-derived CDR1 and CDR2 are SGHRS and YFSETQ. This CDR3 reads CASSFLRGSGELFF. DNA of the CDR3: TGCGCCAGCAGCTTCCTCCGAGGTAGCGGGGAGCTGTTTTTT. Filled out from reference TRBV5-1 and TRBJ2-2, the complete variable domain reads KAGVTQTPRYLIKTRGQQVTLSCSPISGHRSVSWYQQTPGQGLQFLFEYFSETQRNKGNFPGRFSGRQFSNSRSEMNVSTLELGDSALYLCASSFLRGSGELFFGEGSRLTVL.

The genes are TRBV28 and TRBJ1-2; TRBD1 matches at 10 bases. CDR1 and CDR2 from the germline V gene are MDHEN and SYDVKM. The CDR3 sequence is 15 residues long. The V and J ends lost 2 bases and 6 bases, in that order; junction bases with no gene match: 6. The CDR3 here is CASSLRDRGLNGYTF. The DNA for the CDR3 is TGTGCCAGCAGTTTAAGGGACAGGGGTCTAAATGGCTACACCTTC.

In its sample, this clone was seen a few times. The chain combines TRBV4-1 with TRBJ1-5; perhaps TRBD1 as D (5 bases). The CDR3 runs 14 residues. V lost 1 base and J lost 5, with 9 bases in between. CDR1 and CDR2 (germline): MGHRA, YSYEKL. The CDR3 is CASSQVRDDQPQHF. CDR3 sequence (DNA): TGCGCCAGCAGCCAAGTCAGGGACGATCAGCCCCAGCATTTT.

The CDR3 region is CASSESGPEAFF. The CDR3 DNA is TGTGCCAGCAGTGAATCCGGGCCTGAAGCTTTCTTT. The J gene is TRBJ1-1, the V gene TRBV2, with unresolved D. Trimming pared 2 bases from V and 6 bases from J, leaving 7 bases between. CDR1 is SNHLY, CDR2 FYNNEI, per germline. CDR3 length equals 12 residues.

In its sample, this clone was seen once. The chain uses TRBV15 and TRBJ1-5, with D unclear. CDR3 length equals 15 residues. With 1 base removed from V and 1 base from J, the gap between germline ends came to 8 bases. CDR1 is LNHNV, CDR2 YYDKDF, per germline (reference sequence). The CDR3 loop reads CATSRGWQSNQPQHF. Here the CDR3 DNA reads TGTGCCACCAGCAGAGGGTGGCAGAGCAATCAGCCCCAGCATTTT.

The chain recombines TRBV9 with TRBJ2-3; 10 nucleotides match TRBD2. J gave up 6 bases and V 0 bases, and 4 bases lay outside the gene matches. Germline CDR1 SGDLS, CDR2 YYNGEE. This CDR3 spans 15 amino acids. The CDR3 loop is CASSVAAAGGDTQYF. DNA of the CDR3: TGTGCCAGCAGCGTAGCAGCAGCGGGGGGGGATACGCAGTATTTT.

The J gene is TRBJ1-1, the V gene TRBV15; D is ambiguous. Looked up from germline, CDR1 is LNHNV and CDR2 is YYDKDF (reference sequence). This CDR3 region has 12 residues. Trimming stripped 1 base from V and 5 bases from J, with 5 bases between. As DNA, the CDR3 is TGTGCCACCAGCAGAGCTAGAACTGAAGCTTTCTTT. Its protein is CATSRARTEAFF.

In this sample, this clone turned up once. The rearrangement uses TRBV28 and TRBJ2-2, with D perhaps given as TRBD1 or TRBD2 (5 bases each). The V end lost 10 bases, the J end lost 2 bases, and 20 bases lay between the germline ends. CDR3 size: 16 residues. Germline CDR1 reads MDHEN; CDR2 reads SYDVKM. CDR3 sequence: CATNYMGPANTGELFF. CDR3 in DNA: TGTGCCACCAACTACATGGGACCAGCTAACACCGGGGAGCTGTTTTTT.

V usage is TRBV6-1 and J usage is TRBJ2-3; perhaps D is TRBD1 or TRBD2 (6 bases each). Trimming took 2 bases from V and 6 from J, leaving 15 bases between them. CDR1 and CDR2 (germline): MNHNS, SASEGT. The CDR3 covers 15 residues. CDR3 protein: CASSETIIGGDTQYF. CDR3 nucleotide sequence: TGTGCCAGCAGTGAAACGATTATAGGGGGGGATACGCAGTATTTT.

The chain recombines TRBV5-6 with TRBJ2-7, with 9 bases identical to TRBD1. This CDR3 has 18 residues. Trimming removed 0 bases from V and 3 bases from J; junction bases left unmatched: 13. Germline V gene sequence: CDR1 SGHDT, CDR2 YYEEEE. The CDR3 sequence: CASSLAGSGTGTLYEQYF. The DNA for the CDR3 is TGTGCCAGCAGCTTGGCGGGGTCCGGGACAGGGACTCTCTACGAGCAGTACTTC.

The gene calls are TRBV10-3 and TRBJ1-5, with D possibly being TRBD1 (5 bases). Germline V gene data show CDR1 as ENHRY and CDR2 as SYGVKD. CDR3 length: 16 residues. Trimming took 3 bases from V and 2 from J, leaving 14 bases between them. CDR3 in amino acids: CAISDLGRGGNQPQHF. The CDR3 DNA sequence: TGTGCCATCAGTGACCTCGGTAGGGGCGGCAATCAGCCCCAGCATTTT.